This TCR beta chain was recovered during a study of T cell responses to AZD1222 COVID-19 vaccine. Study outcomes and limitations: Only after the peak T cell response were repertoires sampled. Elevations in Spike-specific TCR breadth and depth followed administration of two AZD1222 doses. Clonal diversity was possibly underestimated, and the donors were mostly white British, with more females.

With regard to this clone: Antigen unknown. Germline is not matched at one junction end, which may reflect a read error.

This table comes from immunoSEQ multiplex PCR, and its TCRdb copy is limited to in-frame clones, with some not included. The table includes around 180,000 clones, about 91% detected once. This clonotype was obtained from an adult in good health. Here the sequenced sample was peripheral blood, taken on day 0 of AZD1222 vaccination.

CDR3: CASSLAGLSSGELFF. In DNA, the CDR3 is TGTGCCAGCAGCCTAGCGGGACTGTCATCCGGGGAGCTGTTTTTT. The chain carries TRBV7-8 and TRBJ2-2; TRBD2 agrees at 9 bases. The V gene's germline CDR1 is SGHVS and CDR2 FQNEAQ. CDR3 size: 15 residues.